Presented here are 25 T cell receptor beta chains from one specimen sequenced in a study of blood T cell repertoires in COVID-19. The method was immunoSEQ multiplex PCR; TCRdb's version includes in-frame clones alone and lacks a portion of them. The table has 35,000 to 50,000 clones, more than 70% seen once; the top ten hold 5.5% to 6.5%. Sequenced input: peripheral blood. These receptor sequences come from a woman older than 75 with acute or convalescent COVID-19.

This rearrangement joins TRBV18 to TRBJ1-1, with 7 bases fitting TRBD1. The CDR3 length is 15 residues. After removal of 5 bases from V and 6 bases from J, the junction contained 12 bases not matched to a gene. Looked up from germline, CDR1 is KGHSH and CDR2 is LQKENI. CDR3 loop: CASSSDREVGAEAFF. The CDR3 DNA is TGTGCCAGCTCATCCGACAGGGAAGTGGGCGCTGAAGCTTTCTTT.

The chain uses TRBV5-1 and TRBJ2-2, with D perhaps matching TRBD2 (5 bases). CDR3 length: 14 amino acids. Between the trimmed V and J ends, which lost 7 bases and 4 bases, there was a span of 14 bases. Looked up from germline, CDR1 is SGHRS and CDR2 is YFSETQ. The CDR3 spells CASEAREGTGELFF. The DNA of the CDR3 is TGCGCCAGCGAGGCGAGGGAAGGCACCGGGGAGCTGTTTTTT. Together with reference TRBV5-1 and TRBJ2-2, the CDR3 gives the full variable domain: KAGVTQTPRYLIKTRGQQVTLSCSPISGHRSVSWYQQTPGQGLQFLFEYFSETQRNKGNFPGRFSGRQFSNSRSEMNVSTLELGDSALYLCASEAREGTGELFFGEGSRLTVL.

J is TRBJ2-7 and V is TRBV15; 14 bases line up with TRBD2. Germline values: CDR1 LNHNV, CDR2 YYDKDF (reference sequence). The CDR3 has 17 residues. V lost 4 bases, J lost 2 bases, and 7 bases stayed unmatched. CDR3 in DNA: TGTGCCACCAGCACGGGACTAGCGGGGGCCCGTGCCTACGAGCAGTACTTC. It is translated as CATSTGLAGARAYEQYF.

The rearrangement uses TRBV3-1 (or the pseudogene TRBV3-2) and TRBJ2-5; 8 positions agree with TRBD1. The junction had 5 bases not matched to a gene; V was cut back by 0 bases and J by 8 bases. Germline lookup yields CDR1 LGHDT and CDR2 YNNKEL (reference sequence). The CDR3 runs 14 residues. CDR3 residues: CASSQEGQGRTQYF. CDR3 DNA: TGTGCCAGCAGCCAAGAAGGACAGGGCAGAACCCAGTACTTC.

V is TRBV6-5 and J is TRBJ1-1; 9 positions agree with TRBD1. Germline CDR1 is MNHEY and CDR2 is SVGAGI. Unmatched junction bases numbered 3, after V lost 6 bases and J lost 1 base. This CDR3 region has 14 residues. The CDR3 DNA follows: TGTGCCAGCAGGGACAGGGGCCAGAACACTGAAGCTTTCTTT. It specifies CASRDRGQNTEAFF.

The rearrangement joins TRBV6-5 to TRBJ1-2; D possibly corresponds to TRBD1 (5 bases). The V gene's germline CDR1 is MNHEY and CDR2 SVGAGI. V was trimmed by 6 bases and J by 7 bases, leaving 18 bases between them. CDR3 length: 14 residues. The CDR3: CASSKEQARLGYTF. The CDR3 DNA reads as TGTGCCAGCAGCAAGGAACAGGCACGTCTTGGCTACACCTTC.

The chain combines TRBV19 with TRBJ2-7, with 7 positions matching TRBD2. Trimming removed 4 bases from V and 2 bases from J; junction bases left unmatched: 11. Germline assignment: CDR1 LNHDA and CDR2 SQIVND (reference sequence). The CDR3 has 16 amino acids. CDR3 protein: CASSKGLRLAAYEQYF. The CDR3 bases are TGTGCCAGTAGTAAGGGGCTCCGACTAGCCGCCTACGAGCAGTACTTC.

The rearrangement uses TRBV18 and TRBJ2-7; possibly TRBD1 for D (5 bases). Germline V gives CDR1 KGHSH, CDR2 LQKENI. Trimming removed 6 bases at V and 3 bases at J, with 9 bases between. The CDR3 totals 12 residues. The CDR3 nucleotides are TGTGCCAGCTCCCCCGACAGCTACGAGCAGTACTTC. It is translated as CASSPDSYEQYF.

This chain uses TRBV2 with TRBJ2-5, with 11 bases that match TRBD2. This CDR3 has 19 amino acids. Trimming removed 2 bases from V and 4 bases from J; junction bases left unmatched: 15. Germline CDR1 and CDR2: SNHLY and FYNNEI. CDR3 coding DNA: TGTGCCAGCAGTGAATCCATTAGCGGGGGGGCATACAGTCCAGAGACCCAGTACTTC. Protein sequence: CASSESISGGAYSPETQYF.

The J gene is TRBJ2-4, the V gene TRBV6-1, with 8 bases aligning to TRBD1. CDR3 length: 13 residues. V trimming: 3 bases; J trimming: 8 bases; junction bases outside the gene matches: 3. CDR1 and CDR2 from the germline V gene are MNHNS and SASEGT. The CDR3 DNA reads TGTGCCAGCAGTGACAGGGGGCGGGACATTCAGTACTTC. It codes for CASSDRGRDIQYF.

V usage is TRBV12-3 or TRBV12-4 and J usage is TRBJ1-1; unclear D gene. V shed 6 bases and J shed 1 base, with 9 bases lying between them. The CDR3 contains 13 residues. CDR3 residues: CASSQFENTEAFF. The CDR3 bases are TGTGCCAGCAGCCAGTTTGAGAACACTGAAGCTTTCTTT.

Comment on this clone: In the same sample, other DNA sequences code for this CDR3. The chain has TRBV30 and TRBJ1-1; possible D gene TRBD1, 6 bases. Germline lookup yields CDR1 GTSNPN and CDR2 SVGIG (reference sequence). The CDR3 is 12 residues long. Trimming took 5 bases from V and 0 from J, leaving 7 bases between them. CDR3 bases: TGTGCCTGGGACAGGCTGAACACTGAAGCTTTCTTT. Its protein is CAWDRLNTEAFF.

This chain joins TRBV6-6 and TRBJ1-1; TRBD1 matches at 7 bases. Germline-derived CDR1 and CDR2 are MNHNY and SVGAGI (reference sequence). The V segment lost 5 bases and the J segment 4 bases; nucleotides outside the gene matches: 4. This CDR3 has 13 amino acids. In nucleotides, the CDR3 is TGTGCCAGCAGTATACAGGGGTCCACTGAAGCTTTCTTT. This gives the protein CASSIQGSTEAFF.

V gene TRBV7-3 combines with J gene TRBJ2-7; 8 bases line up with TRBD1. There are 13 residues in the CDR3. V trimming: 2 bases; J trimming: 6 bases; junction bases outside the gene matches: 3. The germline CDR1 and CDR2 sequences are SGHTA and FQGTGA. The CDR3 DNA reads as TGTGCCAGCAGCTTATATGACAGGGGCGAGCAGTACTTC. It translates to CASSLYDRGEQYF.

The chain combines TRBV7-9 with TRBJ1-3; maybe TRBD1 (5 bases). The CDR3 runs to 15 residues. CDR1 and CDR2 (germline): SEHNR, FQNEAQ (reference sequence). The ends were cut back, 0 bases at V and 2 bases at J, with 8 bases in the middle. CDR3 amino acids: CASSLAGDPGNTIYF. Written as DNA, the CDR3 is TGTGCCAGCAGCTTAGCAGGGGATCCTGGAAACACCATATATTTT.

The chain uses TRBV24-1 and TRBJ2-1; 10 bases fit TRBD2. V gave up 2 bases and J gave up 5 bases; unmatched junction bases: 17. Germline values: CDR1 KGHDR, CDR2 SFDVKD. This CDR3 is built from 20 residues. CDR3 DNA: TGTGCCACCAGTGATTCCCTTTCCCCCTATATAGCGGGGGGCAACAATGAGCAGTTCTTC. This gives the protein CATSDSLSPYIAGGNNEQFF.

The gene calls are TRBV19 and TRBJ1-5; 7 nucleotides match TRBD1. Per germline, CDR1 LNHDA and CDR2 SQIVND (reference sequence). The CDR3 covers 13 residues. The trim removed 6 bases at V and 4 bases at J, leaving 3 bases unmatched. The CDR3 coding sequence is TGTGCCAGTAGCCAACAGGGGAATCAGCCCCAGCATTTT. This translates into CASSQQGNQPQHF.

The CDR3 region is CASSLAGRSYNQPQHF. The CDR3 DNA reads as TGTGCCAGCAGCTTAGCGGGCAGGTCATACAATCAGCCCCAGCATTTT. This chain joins TRBV7-2 and TRBJ1-5, with unresolved D. This CDR3 spans 16 amino acids. Trimming removed 0 bases at V and 3 bases at J, with 12 bases between. Germline lookup yields CDR1 SGHTA and CDR2 FQGNSA.

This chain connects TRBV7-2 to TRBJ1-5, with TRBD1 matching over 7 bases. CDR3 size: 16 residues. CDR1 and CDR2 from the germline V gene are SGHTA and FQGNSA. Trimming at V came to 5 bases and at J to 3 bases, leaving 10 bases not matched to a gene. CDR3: CASSQRQGPFNQPQHF. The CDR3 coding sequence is TGTGCCAGCAGCCAAAGACAGGGCCCCTTCAATCAGCCCCAGCATTTT.

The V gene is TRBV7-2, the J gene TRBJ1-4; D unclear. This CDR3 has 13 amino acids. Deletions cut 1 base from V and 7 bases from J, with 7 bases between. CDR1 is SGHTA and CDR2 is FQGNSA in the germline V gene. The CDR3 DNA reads TGTGCCAGCAGCTTAGTTCTTTTTGAAAAACTGTTTTTT. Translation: CASSLVLFEKLFF.

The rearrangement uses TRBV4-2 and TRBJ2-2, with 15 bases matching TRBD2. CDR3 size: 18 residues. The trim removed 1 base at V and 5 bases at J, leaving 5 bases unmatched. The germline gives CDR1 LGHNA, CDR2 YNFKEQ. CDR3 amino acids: CASSQGTSGGVNTGELFF. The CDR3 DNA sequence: TGTGCCAGCAGCCAAGGGACTAGCGGGGGGGTAAATACCGGGGAGCTGTTTTTT.

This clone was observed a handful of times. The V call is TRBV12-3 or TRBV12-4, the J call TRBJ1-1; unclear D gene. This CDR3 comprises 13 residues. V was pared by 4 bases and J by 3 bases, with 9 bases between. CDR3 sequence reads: CASSYNRDTEAFF. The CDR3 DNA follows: TGTGCCAGCAGTTACAACAGAGACACTGAAGCTTTCTTT.

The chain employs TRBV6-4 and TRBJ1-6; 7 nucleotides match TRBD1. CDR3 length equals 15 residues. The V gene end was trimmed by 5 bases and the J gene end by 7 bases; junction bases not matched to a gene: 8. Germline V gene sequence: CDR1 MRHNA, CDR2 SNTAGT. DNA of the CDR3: TGTGCCAGCAGTCTCTCACAGGGGCTGAATTCACCCCTCCACTTT. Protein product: CASSLSQGLNSPLHF.

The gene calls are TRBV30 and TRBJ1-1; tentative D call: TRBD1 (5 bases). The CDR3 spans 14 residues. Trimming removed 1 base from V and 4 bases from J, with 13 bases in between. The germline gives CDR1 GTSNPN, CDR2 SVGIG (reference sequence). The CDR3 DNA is TGTGCCTGGAGTGCCGGTCAGGGAGGCACTGAAGCTTTCTTT. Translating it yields CAWSAGQGGTEAFF. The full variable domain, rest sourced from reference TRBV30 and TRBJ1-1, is SQTIHQWPATLVQPVGSPLSLECTVEGTSNPNLYWYRQAAGRGLQLLFYSVGIGQISSEVPQNLSASRPQDRQFILSSKKLLLSDSGFYLCAWSAGQGGTEAFFGQGTRLTVV.

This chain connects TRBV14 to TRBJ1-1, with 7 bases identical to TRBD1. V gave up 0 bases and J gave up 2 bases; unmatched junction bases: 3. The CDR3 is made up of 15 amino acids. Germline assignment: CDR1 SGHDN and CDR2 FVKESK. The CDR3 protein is CASSQERTGNTEAFF. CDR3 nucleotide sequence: TGTGCCAGCAGCCAAGAAAGGACAGGCAACACTGAAGCTTTCTTT.